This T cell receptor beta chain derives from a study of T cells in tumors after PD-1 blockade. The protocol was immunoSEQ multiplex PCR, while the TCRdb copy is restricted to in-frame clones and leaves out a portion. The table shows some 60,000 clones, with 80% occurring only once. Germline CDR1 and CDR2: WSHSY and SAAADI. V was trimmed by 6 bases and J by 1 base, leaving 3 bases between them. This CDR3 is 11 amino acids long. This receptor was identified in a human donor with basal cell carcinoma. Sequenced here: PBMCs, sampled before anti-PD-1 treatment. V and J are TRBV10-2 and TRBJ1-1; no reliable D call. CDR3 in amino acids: CASSRNTEAFF. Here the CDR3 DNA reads TGCGCCAGCAGCAGGAACACTGAAGCTTTCTTT.